This is a list of T cell receptor beta chains from one sample in a study of CD8 T cells in Susac syndrome. One entry per CDR3 protein results from TCRdb running MiXCR on the immunoSEQ multiplex PCR reads. This table holds 71,000 or so distinct CDR3 sequences, approximately 96% found once. The sequenced material came from CD4+ T cells from PBMCs. These receptors all come from a human donor with multiple sclerosis. Both conserved end residues are part of each CDR3. D genes are given only for firm matches.

CDR3 | J | D | V
CASSFRQGGYEQYF | TRBJ2-7 | NA | TRBV5-1
CASSRGRAQETQYF | TRBJ2-5 | NA | TRBV3-1
CSVERAGGERYLSYNEQFF | TRBJ2-1 | TRBD1 | TRBV29-1
CSVSQGTDTQYF | TRBJ2-3 | NA | TRBV29-1
CASNLAGGLSSYNEQFF | TRBJ2-1 | TRBD2 | TRBV12-3/TRBV12-4
CSASDRGGNQPQHF | TRBJ1-5 | NA | TRBV20-1
CSARDRRTAETQYF | TRBJ2-5 | NA | TRBV20-1
CASSLGLDSPLHF | TRBJ1-6 | NA | TRBV7-3
CASSQVSGELFF | TRBJ2-2 | NA | TRBV3-1
CASGTPQETQYF | TRBJ2-5 | NA | TRBV19
CASSQEPAGGLSYNEQFF | TRBJ2-1 | TRBD2 | TRBV4-3
CASSRQTGQGAEQYF | TRBJ2-7 | TRBD1 | TRBV7-2
CSVSGLAGSSTDTQYF | TRBJ2-3 | TRBD2 | TRBV29-1
CASSLTSGGADTQYF | TRBJ2-3 | TRBD2 | TRBV7-3
CASSGGPYNEQFF | TRBJ2-1 | NA | TRBV11-3
CASRRGTGSESSYGYTF | TRBJ1-2 | TRBD1 | TRBV6-1
CASSPDRADTQYF | TRBJ2-3 | TRBD1 | TRBV18
CASRFYRGTYEQYF | TRBJ2-7 | TRBD1 | TRBV6-2/TRBV6-3
CASSPNRDRAGEQYF | TRBJ2-7 | NA | TRBV5-1
CSAAASGGGYEQYF | TRBJ2-7 | NA | TRBV29-1
CASTPPLRAGELFF | TRBJ2-2 | NA | TRBV12-3/TRBV12-4
CASSSPLAGVSDTQYF | TRBJ2-3 | TRBD2 | TRBV5-1
CASSGTGGDQPQHF | TRBJ1-5 | TRBD1 | TRBV6-2/TRBV6-3
CASMRSKPQGNSPLHF | TRBJ1-6 | NA | TRBV12-3/TRBV12-4
CSAREGAVDTGELFF | TRBJ2-2 | NA | TRBV20-1
CASSVGDHNEQFF | TRBJ2-1 | NA | TRBV9